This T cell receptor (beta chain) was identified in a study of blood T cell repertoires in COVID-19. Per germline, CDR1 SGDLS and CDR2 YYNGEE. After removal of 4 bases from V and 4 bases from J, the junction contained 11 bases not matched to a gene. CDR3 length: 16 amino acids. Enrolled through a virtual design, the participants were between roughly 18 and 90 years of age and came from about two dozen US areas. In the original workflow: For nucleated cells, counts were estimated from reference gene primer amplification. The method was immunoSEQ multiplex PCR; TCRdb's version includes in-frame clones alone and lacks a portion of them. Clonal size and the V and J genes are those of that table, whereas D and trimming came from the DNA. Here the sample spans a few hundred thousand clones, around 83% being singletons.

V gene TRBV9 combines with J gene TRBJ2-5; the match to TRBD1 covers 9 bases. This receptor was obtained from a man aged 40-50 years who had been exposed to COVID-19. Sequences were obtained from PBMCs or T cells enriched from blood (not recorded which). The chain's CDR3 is CASSPMDRGLGETQYF. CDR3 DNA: TGTGCCAGCAGCCCGATGGACAGGGGTCTAGGAGAGACCCAGTACTTC.